The 7 T cell receptor beta chains given below trace back to one sample, sequenced in a study of read filtering for tumor transcriptome and immune sequencing. This library used around 400 ng RNA and molecular barcoded adaptors spanning alpha/delta and beta/gamma chains. TCRdb reprocessed the reads with MiXCR, giving one entry per CDR3 protein. This table has 62,000 or so distinct CDR3 sequences, 20% to 25% appearing once. Sample: a population of CD138-negative cells sorted from bone marrow. These receptors came from a donor at least 40 years old with multiple myeloma.

This clonotype appeared many times. This chain connects TRBV28 to TRBJ1-1, with D unclear. Trimming pared 9 bases from V and 0 bases from J, leaving 14 bases between. Germline CDR1 is MDHEN and CDR2 is SYDVKM. The CDR3 is 14 amino acids. CDR3 DNA sequence: TGTGCCAGTACTCCTGCGGCCATGAACACTGAAGCTTTCTTT. Amino acids: CASTPAAMNTEAFF.

This clonotype was picked up many times. V and J are TRBV10-3 and TRBJ2-1; 10 nucleotides line up with TRBD2. This CDR3 contains 17 residues. Germline loops: CDR1 ENHRY, CDR2 SYGVKD. The ends lost 0 bases at V and 2 bases at J; junction bases unmatched: 4. CDR3 residues: CAISESSGRGAYNEQFF. The CDR3 bases are TGTGCCATCAGTGAGTCCAGCGGGAGGGGCGCCTACAATGAGCAGTTCTTC.

This CDR3 is CASKPNTGIQGTQYF. The CDR3 region has the DNA TGTGCCAGCAAACCCAATACGGGGATACAGGGGACCCAGTACTTC. The rearrangement joins TRBV6-1 to TRBJ2-5; D possibly corresponds to TRBD1 (6 bases). Germline values: CDR1 MNHNS, CDR2 SASEGT. V was shortened by 7 bases and J by 7 bases, with 22 bases between the two germline ends. This CDR3 is built from 15 residues.

The table lists this clonotype with a few counts. One junction end disagrees with the germline gene, perhaps due to a read error. The CDR3 bases are TGTGCTAGCAGCTCAATCCCCGTGGTTTTAGGGAGCCAAGAGACCCAGTACTTC. Amino acids: CASSSIPVVLGSQETQYF. This chain uses TRBV7-7 with TRBJ2-5; weak D call: TRBD2 (5 bases). The CDR3 covers 18 residues. Germline CDR1 SSHAT, CDR2 FNYEAQ (reference sequence).

Many counts were recorded for this clonotype. The V and J genes are TRBV5-1 and TRBJ2-1; 10 nucleotides match TRBD1. After removal of 3 bases from V and 10 bases from J, the junction contained 10 bases not matched to a gene. CDR1 and CDR2 (germline): SGHRS, YFSETQ. CDR3 length equals 15 residues. CDR3 sequence reads: CASSSGTGEAEEQFF. The CDR3 DNA is TGCGCCAGCAGCTCCGGGACAGGGGAGGCCGAGGAGCAGTTCTTC.

This clonotype came up many times. The rearrangement joins TRBV7-9 to TRBJ2-7; TRBD1 aligns across 10 bases. The germline gives CDR1 SEHNR, CDR2 FQNEAQ (reference sequence). V was pared by 5 bases and J by 0 bases, with 7 bases of the junction left unmatched. The CDR3 extends over 16 amino acids. CDR3 in amino acids: CASSKAGTGDSYEQYF. In DNA form, the CDR3 reads TGTGCCAGCAGCAAAGCAGGGACAGGGGACTCCTACGAGCAGTACTTC.

A remark on this clonotype: The CDR3 does not close with the conserved phenylalanine or tryptophan, likely indicating a read error. Because the CDR3's place on the DNA is in doubt, the DNA is left out and the CDR3 is given as listed by TCRdb. The chain employs TRBV20-1 and TRBJ2-7; the D call of TRBD2 is as the table states it, not checked on the DNA. The CDR3 is 12 residues long, counting both termini. Germline V CDR1 and CDR2: DFQATT, SNEGSKA (reference sequence). The CDR3 sequence is CSAREPSGSITI.